This TCR beta chain was documented in a study of blood T cell repertoires in COVID-19. Here immunoSEQ multiplex PCR was the method, and the copy in TCRdb shows in-frame clones only, minus some. The table shows about 200,000 clones, with 84% occurring only once. Participants were aged roughly 18 to 90 years, lived in under 30 US areas, and enrolled virtually. The CDR3 spans 13 residues. The chain links TRBV1 to TRBJ2-5; whether TRBD2, the table's D call, matches the DNA was not checked. TRBV1 is recorded as a pseudogene. This sequence originates from a woman aged 25 to 45 who had been exposed to COVID-19. Input material: PBMCs or T cells enriched from blood (not recorded which). CDR3 protein: CTSSLVGGETQYF. CDR3 DNA sequence: TGCACCAGCAGCCTAGTCGGGGGAGAGACCCAGTACTTC.